One and the same sample provided the 23 T cell receptor beta chains below, sequenced in a study of T cells in Graves' hyperthyroidism and ophthalmopathy. The source material, RNA transcripts, was used to amplify TCR beta CDR3 regions. An initial round of RT-PCR targeting the TCR CDR3 relied on the HTBI primer set. Each CDR3 protein gets one entry after TCRdb re-called the multiplex PCR reads with MiXCR. The sample consists of about 260,000 distinct CDR3 sequences, approximately 16% of them appearing once. Sequencing input: blood. Every receptor here comes from a woman aged 18-29 years with Graves' ophthalmopathy.

This chain uses TRBV11-2 with TRBJ2-1; 12 bases are a match to TRBD2. Germline V lookup: CDR1 SGHAT, CDR2 FQNNGV. Losses at the gene ends were 1 base for V and 9 bases for J; bases not matched to a gene: 7. The CDR3 is 16 amino acids. The CDR3 DNA reads TGTGCCAGCAGCTTAGCGTTTGGGACTAGCGGGCGTGAGCAGTTCTTC. As protein: CASSLAFGTSGREQFF.

This clonotype has ten or more counts. V and J are TRBV25-1 and TRBJ1-5; D is unclear. V lost 2 bases and J lost 3, with 8 bases in between. This CDR3 has 14 amino acids. Germline CDR1 is MGHDK and CDR2 is SYGVNS. The CDR3, as DNA: TGTGCCAGCAGTGAACACGGGTTCAATCAGCCCCAGCATTTT. Protein product: CASSEHGFNQPQHF.

About this clonotype itself: A read error may explain this, as a much larger clone is one base away. The chain recombines TRBV29-1 with TRBJ1-4, with a possible D match to TRBD1 (6 bases). The germline V gene has CDR1 SQVTM and CDR2 ANQGSEA. V was shortened by 4 bases and J by 10 bases, with 13 bases between the two germline ends. The CDR3 length is 12 residues. The CDR3 reads CSVAGGRGKLFF. The CDR3 DNA sequence: TGCAGCGTTGCGGGGGGGCGGGGAAAACTGTTTTTT.

This clonotype was found many times. The rearrangement uses TRBV5-1 and TRBJ1-4; 8 bases are shared with TRBD1. CDR1 and CDR2 from the germline V gene are SGHRS and YFSETQ. The CDR3 covers 14 residues. The trim removed 4 bases at V and 7 bases at J, leaving 6 bases unmatched. For the CDR3, the DNA is TGCGCCAGCAGCGTACAGGGGGGAGGTGAAAAACTGTTTTTT. Its translation: CASSVQGGGEKLFF.

This clonotype was seen ten or more times. V usage is TRBV20-1 and J usage is TRBJ1-2; D might be TRBD1 (5 bases). Germline CDR1 DFQATT, CDR2 SNEGSKA (reference sequence). Between the trimmed V and J ends, which lost 3 bases and 0 bases, there was a span of 11 bases. The CDR3 sequence is 14 residues long. In nucleotides, the CDR3 is TGCAGTGCTAGCTCGGGGCTGACTAACTATGGCTACACCTTC. As protein: CSASSGLTNYGYTF.

This clonotype came up many times. The chain carries TRBV20-1 and TRBJ2-1; 9 bases line up with TRBD2. This CDR3 is built from 17 residues. Germline-derived CDR1 and CDR2 are DFQATT and SNEGSKA (reference sequence). With 2 bases clipped from V and 5 bases from J, the junction kept 13 bases outside the gene matches. In nucleotides, the CDR3 is TGCAGTGCTAGACTAGCGGGGAATTTGGGACGAAACAATGAGCAGTTCTTC. As protein: CSARLAGNLGRNNEQFF.

This clonotype was recorded many times. The rearrangement uses TRBV7-8 and TRBJ2-1; 8 bases fit TRBD2. The trim removed 5 bases at V and 7 bases at J, leaving 10 bases unmatched. The CDR3 totals 15 residues. Germline V gives CDR1 SGHVS, CDR2 FQNEAQ. The CDR3 region is CASSRSGTSFNEQFF. In DNA form, the CDR3 reads TGTGCCAGCAGCCGCTCCGGGACTAGTTTTAATGAGCAGTTCTTC.

This clonotype was seen at least ten times. This chain links TRBV11-1 with TRBJ2-1; 7 bases line up with TRBD2. The J segment lost 7 bases and the V segment lost 4 bases, leaving 4 bases of the junction unmatched. Per the germline V gene, CDR1 is SGHAT and CDR2 is FQDESV (reference sequence). CDR3 length: 13 amino acids. CDR3 sequence: CASSSRRENEQFF. The CDR3 DNA reads TGTGCCAGCAGCTCCCGGCGGGAGAATGAGCAGTTCTTC.

This clonotype was detected many times. The V call is TRBV6-1, the J call TRBJ1-2; no clear D. The CDR3 sequence is 14 residues long. Germline loops: CDR1 MNHNS, CDR2 SASEGT. Trimming stripped 1 base from V and 2 bases from J, with 8 bases between. The CDR3 DNA sequence: TGTGCCAGCAGTGAAGAAGGCGTAAACTATGGCTACACCTTC. Amino acids: CASSEEGVNYGYTF.

The chain recombines TRBV5-6 with TRBJ2-4; no firm D call. V was shortened by 0 bases and J by 3 bases, with 7 bases between the two germline ends. There are 14 residues in the CDR3. Germline loops: CDR1 SGHDT, CDR2 YYEEEE. The CDR3 is CASSLGVDKNIQYF. For the CDR3, the DNA is TGTGCCAGCAGCTTGGGTGTAGACAAAAACATTCAGTACTTC. Looking up the rest from reference TRBV5-6 and TRBJ2-4 gives the full variable domain: DAGVTQSPTHLIKTRGQQVTLRCSPKSGHDTVSWYQQALGQGPQFIFQYYEEEERQRGNFPDRFSGHQFPNYSSELNVNALLLGDSALYLCASSLGVDKNIQYFGAGTRLSVL.

The genes are TRBV29-1 and TRBJ2-7, with 9 bases aligning to TRBD1. The trim removed 7 bases at V and 5 bases at J, leaving 6 bases unmatched. The CDR3 length is 12 residues. In germline, CDR1 is SQVTM, CDR2 ANQGSEA. Here the CDR3 DNA reads TGCAGCGCGAGACAGGGGGTCGACGAGCAGTACTTC. This gives the protein CSARQGVDEQYF.

Many counts were recorded for this clonotype. V is TRBV15 and J is TRBJ1-1, with D perhaps TRBD1 (5 bases). In germline, CDR1 is LNHNV, CDR2 YYDKDF (reference sequence). The CDR3 extends over 14 amino acids. Trimming stripped 0 bases from V and 11 bases from J, with 16 bases between. The CDR3 nucleotides read TGTGCCACCAGCAGAGAAGTGGGCAGGGTGGGGGCTTTCTTT. It codes for CATSREVGRVGAFF.

Ten or more counts support this clonotype. The chain has TRBV28 and TRBJ2-7, with D possibly matching TRBD2 (7 bases). The CDR3 contains 14 residues. Germline values: CDR1 MDHEN, CDR2 SYDVKM. V gave up 10 bases and J gave up 3 bases, with 19 bases separating them. CDR3 loop: CATEGGAGDYEQYF. CDR3 sequence (DNA): TGTGCCACCGAAGGGGGGGCGGGAGACTACGAGCAGTACTTC.

The chain uses TRBV19 and TRBJ2-1, with 10 nucleotides matching TRBD2. Germline V gene data show CDR1 as LNHDA and CDR2 as SQIVND (reference sequence). V shed 5 bases, J shed 0 bases, and the junction held 10 bases outside the gene matches. The CDR3 has 18 amino acids. The CDR3 here is CASSWSSGGLSSYNEQFF. As DNA, the CDR3 is TGTGCCAGTAGTTGGTCTAGCGGGGGACTAAGCTCCTACAATGAGCAGTTCTTC.

This clonotype showed up many times. The rearrangement joins TRBV5-1 to TRBJ2-3; D possibly matches TRBD1 or TRBD2 (5 bases each). This CDR3 is 17 amino acids long. CDR1 is SGHRS and CDR2 is YFSETQ in the germline V gene. V lost 0 bases to trimming and J lost 0 bases, with 14 bases between them. In nucleotides, the CDR3 is TGCGCCAGCAGCTTGGTTCCGGGACGGCGAAGCACAGATACGCAGTATTTT. Residues: CASSLVPGRRSTDTQYF.

Concerning this clonotype itself: Since a much larger clone is just one base distant, this may be a read error. The CDR3 end shows no conserved phenylalanine or tryptophan, and so a read error is likely. Here the CDR3 reads CASSDGGVTGTEAFL. CDR3 coding DNA: TGTGCCAGCAGTGACGGCGGGGTAACGGGCACTGAAGCTTTCCTT. The chain employs TRBV6-1 and TRBJ1-1; D remains ambiguous. CDR1 is MNHNS and CDR2 is SASEGT in the germline V gene. There are 15 residues in the CDR3. The V and J ends lost 3 bases and 4 bases respectively, with 15 bases between them.

In this sample, this clonotype turned up many times. This chain joins TRBV20-1 and TRBJ2-2; D not resolved. V was shortened by 5 bases and J by 0 bases, with 13 bases between the two germline ends. The CDR3 spans 15 residues. Germline lookup yields CDR1 DFQATT and CDR2 SNEGSKA (reference sequence). CDR3 bases: TGCAGTGCTGCCAACGTGGCCTCGAACACCGGGGAGCTGTTTTTT. Amino acid sequence: CSAANVASNTGELFF.

This clonotype has a count of ten or more. The chain has TRBV30 and TRBJ2-1, with a tentative D call TRBD2 (5 bases). The V gene's germline CDR1 is GTSNPN and CDR2 SVGIG (reference sequence). This CDR3 has 15 residues. The V end was cut by 0 bases, the J end by 2 bases, with 11 bases between. CDR3 nucleotides: TGTGCCTGGAGTGTGGCGGGTCCTACCTACAATGAGCAGTTCTTC. It codes for CAWSVAGPTYNEQFF.

The sample holds many counts of this clonotype. This chain connects TRBV27 to TRBJ2-3, with D possibly called TRBD1 or TRBD2 (5 bases each). The V end lost 2 bases, the J end lost 2 bases, and 11 bases lay between the germline ends. Germline V CDR1 and CDR2: MNHEY, SMNVEV (reference sequence). CDR3 length: 15 residues. CDR3 in amino acids: CASSLGTVSTDTQYF. The CDR3 nucleotides are TGTGCCAGCAGTTTAGGGACGGTGTCCACAGATACGCAGTATTTT.

This clonotype has just a few counts. DNA for the CDR3: TGTGCCAGCAGCGCCAGGGGTATGGGGGTAACCGGGGAGCTGTTTTTT. It yields the protein CASSARGMGVTGELFF. This chain uses TRBV9 with TRBJ2-2; D possibly corresponds to TRBD1 (6 bases). Germline values: CDR1 SGDLS, CDR2 YYNGEE. This CDR3 comprises 16 residues. The V gene lost 3 bases and the J gene lost 5 bases, with 17 bases spanning the gap. Full variable domain (remainder filled in from reference TRBV9 and TRBJ2-2): DSGVTQTPKHLITATGQRVTLRCSPRSGDLSVYWYQQSLDQGLQFLIQYYNGEERAKGNILERFSAQQFPDLHSELNLSSLELGDSALYFCASSARGMGVTGELFFGEGSRLTVL.

This clonotype has ten or more counts. The chain couples TRBV12-3 or TRBV12-4 to TRBJ2-5, with D hard to call. There are 10 residues in the CDR3. The germline V and J ends were trimmed by 8 bases and 5 bases, with 6 bases remaining between them. CDR3 loop: CASAKETQYF. CDR3 nucleotides: TGTGCCAGCGCCAAGGAGACCCAGTACTTC.

The chain uses TRBV12-3 or TRBV12-4 and TRBJ1-1, with 7 bases identical to TRBD1. The J segment lost 11 bases and the V segment lost 1 base, leaving 7 bases of the junction unmatched. The CDR3 runs to 13 residues. The CDR3 reads CASSLGTGFMAFF. The DNA of the CDR3 is TGTGCCAGCAGTTTAGGGACAGGCTTCATGGCTTTCTTT.

This clonotype was observed many times. The rearrangement joins TRBV25-1 to TRBJ2-1, with D perhaps assigned TRBD1 or TRBD2 (5 bases each). The CDR3 totals 14 residues. CDR1 and CDR2 (germline): MGHDK, SYGVNS. V dropped 3 bases and J dropped 7 bases, with 13 bases sitting between them. This CDR3 is CASSESGLGNEQFF. CDR3 coding DNA: TGTGCCAGCAGTGAGTCGGGGCTAGGTAATGAGCAGTTCTTC. Drawing the rest from reference TRBV25-1 and TRBJ2-1, the complete variable domain is EADIYQTPRYLVIGTGKKITLECSQTMGHDKMYWYQQDPGMELHLIHYSYGVNSTEKGDLSSESTVSRIRTEHFPLTLESARPSHTSQYLCASSESGLGNEQFFGPGTRLTVL.